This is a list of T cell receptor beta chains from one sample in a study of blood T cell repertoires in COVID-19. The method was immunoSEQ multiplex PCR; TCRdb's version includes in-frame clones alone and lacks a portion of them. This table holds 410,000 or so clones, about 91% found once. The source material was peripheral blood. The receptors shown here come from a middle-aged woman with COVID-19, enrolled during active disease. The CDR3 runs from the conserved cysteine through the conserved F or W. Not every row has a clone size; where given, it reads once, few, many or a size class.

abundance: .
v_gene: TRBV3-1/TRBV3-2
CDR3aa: CASSPGVRVKNQPQHF

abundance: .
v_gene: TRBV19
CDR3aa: CASSIGGRGNSPLHF

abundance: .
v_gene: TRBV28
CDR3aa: CASSLGNTGELFF

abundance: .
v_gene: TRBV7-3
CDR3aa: CASSLRAGQGSYGYTF

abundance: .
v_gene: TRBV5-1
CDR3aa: CASKKDLNTEAFF

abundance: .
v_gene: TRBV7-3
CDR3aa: CASSPTGGGTDTQYF

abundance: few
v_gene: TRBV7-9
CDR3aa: CASSFAGSIEDTGELFF

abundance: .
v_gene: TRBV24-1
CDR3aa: CATSAPRGGISTGELFF

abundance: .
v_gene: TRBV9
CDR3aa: CASSVGGGGNTEAFF

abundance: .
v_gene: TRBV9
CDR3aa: CASSATGTGGEKLFF

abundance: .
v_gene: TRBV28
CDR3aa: CASSLATGWGYGYTF

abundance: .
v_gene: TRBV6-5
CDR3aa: CASSPNRGANTEAFF

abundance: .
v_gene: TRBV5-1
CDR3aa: CASSLEYLRETQYF

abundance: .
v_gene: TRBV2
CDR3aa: CASSEIKPGVGNTEAFF

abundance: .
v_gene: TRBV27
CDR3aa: CASSRDRYTEAFF

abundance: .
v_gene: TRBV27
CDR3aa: CASSLSNPISGTGTDTQYF

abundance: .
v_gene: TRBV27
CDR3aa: CASSSLLAGKSGANVLTF

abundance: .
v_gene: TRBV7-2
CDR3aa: CASSPSSGVETQYF

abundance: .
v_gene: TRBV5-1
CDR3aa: CASSLGQRQTQYF

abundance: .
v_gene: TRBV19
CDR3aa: CASTISRGAGQPQHF

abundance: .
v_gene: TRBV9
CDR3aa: CASSLGQGNYEQYF

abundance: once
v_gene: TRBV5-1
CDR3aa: CASSLGQGPHQETQYF

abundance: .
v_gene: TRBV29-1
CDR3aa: CSVEWLAGGNNEQFF

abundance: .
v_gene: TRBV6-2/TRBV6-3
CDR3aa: CASSRLSEPTGELFF

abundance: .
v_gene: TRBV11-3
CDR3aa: CASSLGGTSGRSYNEQFF

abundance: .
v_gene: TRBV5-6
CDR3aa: CASSLVPGLAGAEQYF

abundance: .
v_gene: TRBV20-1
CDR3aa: CSASSVNQPQHF

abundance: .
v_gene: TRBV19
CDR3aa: CASSIDMEGNTIYF

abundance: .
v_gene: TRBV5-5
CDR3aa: CASSLVTGSYNQPQHF

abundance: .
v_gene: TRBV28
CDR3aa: CASSLWVGTGNSPLHF

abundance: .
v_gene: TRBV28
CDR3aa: CASSPPRTEYGYTF

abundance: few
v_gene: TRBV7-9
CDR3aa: CAGGRRQGGYTF

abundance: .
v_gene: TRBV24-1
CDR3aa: CATSAIGGGPFNEQFF

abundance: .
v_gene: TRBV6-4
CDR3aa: CASSMTSGSGDTQYF

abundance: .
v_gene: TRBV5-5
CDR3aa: CASSVEGQETQYF

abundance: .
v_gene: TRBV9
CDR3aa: CASSASASSYEQYF

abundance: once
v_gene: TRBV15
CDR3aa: CATSREVRGASPLHF

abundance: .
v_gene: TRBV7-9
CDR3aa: CASSISGGNQPQHF

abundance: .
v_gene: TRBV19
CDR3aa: CASSFAGPRETQYF

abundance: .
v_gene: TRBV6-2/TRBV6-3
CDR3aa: CASSYQLGLAGAISYNEQFF

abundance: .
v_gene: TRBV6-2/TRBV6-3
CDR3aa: CASSRDRGSSYNSPLHF

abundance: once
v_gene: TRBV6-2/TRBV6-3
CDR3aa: CASSLAGIQETQYF

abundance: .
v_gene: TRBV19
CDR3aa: CASSPPRGQNSPLHF

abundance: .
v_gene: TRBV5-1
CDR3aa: CASSFSPGGRMNTEAFF

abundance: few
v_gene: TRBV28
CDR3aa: CASSPGTGDQPQHF

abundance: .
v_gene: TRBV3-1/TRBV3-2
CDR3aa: CASSQGAGGIYGYTF